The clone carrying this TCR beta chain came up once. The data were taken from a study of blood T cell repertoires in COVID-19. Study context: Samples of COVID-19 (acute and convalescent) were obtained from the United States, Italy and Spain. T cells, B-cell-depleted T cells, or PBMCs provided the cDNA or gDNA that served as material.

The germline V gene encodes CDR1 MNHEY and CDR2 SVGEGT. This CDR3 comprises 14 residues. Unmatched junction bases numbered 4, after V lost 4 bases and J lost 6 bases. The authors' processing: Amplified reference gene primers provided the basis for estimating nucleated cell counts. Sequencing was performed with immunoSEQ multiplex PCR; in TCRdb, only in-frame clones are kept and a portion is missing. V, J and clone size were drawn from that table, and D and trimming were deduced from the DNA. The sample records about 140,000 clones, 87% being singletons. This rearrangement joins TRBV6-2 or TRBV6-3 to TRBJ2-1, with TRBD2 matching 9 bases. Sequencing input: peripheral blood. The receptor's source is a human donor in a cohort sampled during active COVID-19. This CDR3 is CASSSRLAVNEQFF. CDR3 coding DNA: TGTGCCAGCAGTTCCAGACTAGCGGTCAATGAGCAGTTCTTC.